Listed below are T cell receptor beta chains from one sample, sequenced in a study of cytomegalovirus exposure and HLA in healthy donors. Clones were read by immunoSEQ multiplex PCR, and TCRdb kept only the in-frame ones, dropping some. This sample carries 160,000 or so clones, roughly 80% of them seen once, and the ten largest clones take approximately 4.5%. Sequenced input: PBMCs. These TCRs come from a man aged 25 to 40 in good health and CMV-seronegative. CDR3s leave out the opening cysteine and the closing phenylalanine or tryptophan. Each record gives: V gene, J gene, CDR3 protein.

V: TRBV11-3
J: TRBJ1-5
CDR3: ASSRAKWTGNQPQH

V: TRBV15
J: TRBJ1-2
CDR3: ATSRSNGGVYGYT

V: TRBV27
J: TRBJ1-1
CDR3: ASSTTGAMITEAF

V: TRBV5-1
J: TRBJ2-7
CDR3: ASSLSPGGQYEQY

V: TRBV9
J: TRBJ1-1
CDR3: ASSVEGGTEAF

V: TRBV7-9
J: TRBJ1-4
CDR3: SSSLEGRGNEKLF

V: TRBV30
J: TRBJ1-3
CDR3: AWRGAGTGGRRNTIY

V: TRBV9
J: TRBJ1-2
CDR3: ASSVNGWTGIFYGYT

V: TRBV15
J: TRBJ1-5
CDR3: ATSEEQFSNQPQH

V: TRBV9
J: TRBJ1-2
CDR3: ASSGGKYDYGYT

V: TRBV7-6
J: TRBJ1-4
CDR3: ASSLGGARTNEKLF

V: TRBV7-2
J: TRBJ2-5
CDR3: ASSLGPPGLGLQETQY

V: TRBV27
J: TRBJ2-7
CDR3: ASSFSAGAYEQY

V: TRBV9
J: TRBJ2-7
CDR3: ASSVGIGTVAYEQY

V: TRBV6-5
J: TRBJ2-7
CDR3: AGWGTGAEQY

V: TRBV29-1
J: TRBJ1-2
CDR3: SVDPTRGQGYT

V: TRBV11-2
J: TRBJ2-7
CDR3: ASSRDSLVQY

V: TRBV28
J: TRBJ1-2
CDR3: ASSLLDLNYGYT

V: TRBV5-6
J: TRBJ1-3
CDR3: ASTIQASSGNTIY

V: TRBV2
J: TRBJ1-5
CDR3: ASSGDRTDQPQH

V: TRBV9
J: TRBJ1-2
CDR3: ASSVSGRNGYT

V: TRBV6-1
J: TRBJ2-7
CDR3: ATIGGQGGGEQY

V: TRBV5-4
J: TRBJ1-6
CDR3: ASSLGVGRSLH

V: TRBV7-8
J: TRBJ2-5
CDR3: ASSLGGGGETQY

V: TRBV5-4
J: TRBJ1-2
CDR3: ASSLGTDYGYT

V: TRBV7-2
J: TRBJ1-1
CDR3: ASSFDGTGDTEAF

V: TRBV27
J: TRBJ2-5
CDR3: ASSLRTARGEETQY